This T cell receptor beta chain was captured in a study of response to subunit inactivated influenza vaccine. As regards this clonotype: Its antigen is currently unknown. A much larger clone sits a single nucleotide away, making a read error possible.

Study-wide results and limits: Authors suggested few new T cells are recruited by each seasonal influenza vaccination.

Germline values: CDR1 SGHTA, CDR2 FQGNSA. Deletions cut 3 bases from V and 6 bases from J, with 18 bases between. The CDR3 has 17 residues. TCRdb re-analysed the RT-PCR reads in MiXCR, keeping a single row per CDR3 protein. In the table there are 300,000 to 350,000 distinct CDR3 sequences, roughly a fifth of which are singletons. The V and J genes are TRBV7-2 and TRBJ1-6; a possible D gene is TRBD1 (5 bases). This clonotype originated in a man aged 45 to 70 who received an inactivated influenza vaccine. Sequencing was performed on PBMCs from blood, taken less than 22 months after vaccination. CDR3 loop: CASSFSPFWGGNSPLHF. CDR3 in DNA: TGTGCCAGCAGCTTCAGTCCTTTTTGGGGCGGTAATTCACCCCTCCACTTT. Full variable domain (missing parts from reference TRBV7-2 and TRBJ1-6): GAGVSQSPSNKVTEKGKDVELRCDPISGHTALYWYRQSLGQGLEFLIYFQGNSAPDKSGLPSDRFSAERTGGSVSTLTIQRTQQEDSAVYLCASSFSPFWGGNSPLHFGNGTRLTVT.